This is a list of T cell receptor beta chains from one sample in a study of breast tumors, draining lymph nodes, adjacent tissues. Each CDR3 protein is one row after TCRdb ran MiXCR on the multiplex PCR reads. Among fewer than 140,000 distinct CDR3 sequences listed, about 31% were seen once. Sequenced input: axillary lymph node tissue. Receptors were obtained from a female donor with breast cancer. Some clones in this sample may be carry-over from other donors' samples. Each CDR3 is given with its conserved first and last residue. A D gene is named only where the DNA matches it firmly.

D gene,J gene,CDR3 length,V gene,CDR3 protein
NA,TRBJ1-2,13,TRBV2,CGSRYDRSYGYTF
TRBD1,TRBJ1-1,16,TRBV27,CASSFFPDRPSTEAFF
NA,TRBJ1-3,13,TRBV10-3,CAISEPSGNTIYF
NA,TRBJ1-1,15,TRBV7-9,CASSLQRVSNTEAFF
NA,TRBJ2-1,16,TRBV20-1,CSARDRLRSSYNEQFF
NA,TRBJ2-3,15,TRBV4-2,CASSQDLSGADTQYF
TRBD2,TRBJ2-7,16,TRBV7-3,CASSPVTSGGAVEQYF
NA,TRBJ2-1,12,TRBV7-6,CASSLEGSEQFF
NA,TRBJ1-5,15,TRBV6-1,CASSPDVAGNRPQHF
NA,TRBJ1-2,14,TRBV7-2,CASSSLLGDYGYTF
TRBD2,TRBJ2-7,15,TRBV10-3,CAISESTGEGRAEYF
TRBD2,TRBJ2-3,18,TRBV20-1,CSARDILAGGPGTDTQYF
NA,TRBJ2-5,16,TRBV12-3/TRBV12-4,CASSLNPTWGEETQYF
TRBD1,TRBJ2-5,15,TRBV7-3,CASSVGQGAGETQYF
NA,TRBJ1-1,14,TRBV18,CASSLGRWNTEAFF
NA,TRBJ1-4,16,TRBV9,CASSVVGGPDNEKLFF
TRBD1,TRBJ1-5,13,TRBV19,CASSQTGSQPQHF
NA,TRBJ1-1,16,TRBV6-2/TRBV6-3,CASSHRERGGDTEAFF
NA,TRBJ1-6,16,TRBV7-2,CASSFTTGPYNSPLHF
NA,TRBJ1-6,15,TRBV7-9,CASSLVRRGDSPLHF
NA,TRBJ1-5,12,TRBV7-8,CASSGGSQPQHF
TRBD1,TRBJ2-5,17,TRBV7-3,CASSRQGGRGVEEPQYF
NA,TRBJ2-7,11,TRBV3-1,CASSRSYEQYF
NA,TRBJ1-6,18,TRBV4-1,CASSQPPLTDRYNSPLHF
NA,TRBJ2-1,15,TRBV5-1,CASSFTISSYNEQFF
TRBD2,TRBJ2-3,15,TRBV24-1,CATSVVSGIGDTQYF
NA,TRBJ2-7,14,TRBV5-1,CASSFDGSSYEQYF
TRBD1,TRBJ2-7,15,TRBV20-1,CSATSGQGASCEQYF
NA,TRBJ1-4,14,TRBV28,CASTPGSHGEKLFF
TRBD1,TRBJ2-5,14,TRBV5-1,CASTMDRGPDTQYF
TRBD2,TRBJ2-3,14,TRBV5-6,CASSLGLDPDTQYF
TRBD1,TRBJ1-2,15,TRBV7-2,CASSPRDRGIDGYTF
TRBD2,TRBJ2-1,20,TRBV4-3,CASSQDSISWGGGAGNEQFF
NA,TRBJ2-3,16,TRBV5-1,CASSWGILASTDTQYF
TRBD1,TRBJ2-2,14,TRBV5-4,CASSEGTGTGELFF
NA,TRBJ2-3,14,TRBV30,CAWSGIGRTDTQYF
NA,TRBJ2-5,13,TRBV12-3/TRBV12-4,CASTQRQGETQYF
NA,TRBJ2-1,14,TRBV24-1,CATSDLRGNNEQFF
NA,TRBJ1-1,15,TRBV10-3,CAISHLQGRNTEAFF
TRBD2,TRBJ2-3,13,TRBV20-1,CSALAGPTDTQYF
NA,TRBJ1-3,13,TRBV19,CATLSGLANTIYF
TRBD1,TRBJ1-3,15,TRBV7-2,CTSSIGTGRGNTIYF
TRBD1,TRBJ1-1,17,TRBV5-1,CASSLSGTGGWNTEAFF